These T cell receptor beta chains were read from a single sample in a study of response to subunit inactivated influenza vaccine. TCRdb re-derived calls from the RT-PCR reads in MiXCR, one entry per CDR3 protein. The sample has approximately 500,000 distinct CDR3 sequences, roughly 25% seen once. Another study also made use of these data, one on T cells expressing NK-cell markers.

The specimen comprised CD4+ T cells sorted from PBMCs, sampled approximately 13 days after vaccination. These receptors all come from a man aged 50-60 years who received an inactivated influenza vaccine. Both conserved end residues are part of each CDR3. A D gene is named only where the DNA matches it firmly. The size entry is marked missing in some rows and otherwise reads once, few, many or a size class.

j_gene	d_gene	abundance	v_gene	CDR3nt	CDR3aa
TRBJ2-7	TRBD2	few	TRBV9	TGTGCCAGCAGCGTAGGAATGGGACTAGTAGACGAGCAGTACTTC	CASSVGMGLVDEQYF
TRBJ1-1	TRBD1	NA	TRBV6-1	TGTGCCAGCAGCCGGACAGGGAGCGTCGGCACTGAAGCTTTCTTT	CASSRTGSVGTEAFF
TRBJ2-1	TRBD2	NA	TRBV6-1	TGTGCCAGCAGCTCGTCCGGGACTATCCCGAGAAATGAGCAGTTCTTC	CASSSSGTIPRNEQFF
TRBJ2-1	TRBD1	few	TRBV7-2	TGTGCCAGCAGCGAAACTAGGCTCGGGACAGGGGTACATGAGCAGTTCTTC	CASSETRLGTGVHEQFF
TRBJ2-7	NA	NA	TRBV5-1	TGCGCCAGCAGCTTAGCTATAGCGTCCTACGAGCAGTACTTC	CASSLAIASYEQYF
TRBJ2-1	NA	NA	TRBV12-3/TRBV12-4	TGTGCCAGCAGATACTCATCCATTTTCTCCTACAATGAGCAGTTCTTC	CASRYSSIFSYNEQFF
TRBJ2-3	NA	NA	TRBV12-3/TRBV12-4	TGTGCCAGCATAGTAAGCTCCTCGTCAGCTACGCAGTATTTT	CASIVSSSSATQYF
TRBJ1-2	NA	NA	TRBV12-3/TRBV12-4	TGTGCCAGCAGACCCGGGACAAACAAAGGGGTCTATGGCTACACCTTC	CASRPGTNKGVYGYTF
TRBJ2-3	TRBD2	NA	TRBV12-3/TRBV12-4	TGTGCCAGCAGTTTAGCGTCGCGGGGGGGCACAGATACGCAGTATTTT	CASSLASRGGTDTQYF
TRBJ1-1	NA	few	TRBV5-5	TGTGCCAGCAGCTTCTCAGACCTGACGGCTGAAGCTTTCTTT	CASSFSDLTAEAFF
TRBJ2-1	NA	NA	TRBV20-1	TGCAGTGCCGAAGGAGAGAGCTCCTACAATGAGCAGTTCTTC	CSAEGESSYNEQFF
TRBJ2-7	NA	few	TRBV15	TGTGCCACCAGCAGAACACCGGGACTGCCCTACGAGCAGTACTTC	CATSRTPGLPYEQYF
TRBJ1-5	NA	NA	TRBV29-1	TGCAGCGTTGGAGGGTATAATCAGCCCCAGCATTTT	CSVGGYNQPQHF
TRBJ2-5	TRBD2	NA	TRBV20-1	TGCAGTGCCCGGACCGGGACTAGCGGGGGGAGTATCCAGTACTTC	CSARTGTSGGSIQYF
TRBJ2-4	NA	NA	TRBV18	TGTGCCAGCTCACCACCAGGACTCCATCTTGCGGGGAACATTCAGTACTTC	CASSPPGLHLAGNIQYF
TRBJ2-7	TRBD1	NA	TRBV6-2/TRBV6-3	TGTGCCAGCAGTCCCCCCGGGACAGGGCGGTCCTACGAGCAGTACTTC	CASSPPGTGRSYEQYF
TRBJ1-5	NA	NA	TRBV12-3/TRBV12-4	TGTGCCAGCAGTTTACGAACGGGAGTGAGGCCCCAGCATTTT	CASSLRTGVRPQHF
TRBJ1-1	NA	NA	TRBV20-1	TGCAGTGCCGGATTCAGGGGCCCCACTGAAGCTTTCTTT	CSAGFRGPTEAFF
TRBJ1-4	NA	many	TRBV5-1	TGCGCCAGCAGCTTGGACGGGGGGAAGGAAAAACTGTTTTTT	CASSLDGGKEKLFF
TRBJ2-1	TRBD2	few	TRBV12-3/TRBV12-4	TGTGCCAGCAGTTTCCAAGGGACTAGCGGGGGTTCTGAGCAGTTCTTC	CASSFQGTSGGSEQFF
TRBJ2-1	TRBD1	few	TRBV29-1	TGCAGCGTGCAACCCGGGACAGGGAATAATGAGCAGTTCTTC	CSVQPGTGNNEQFF
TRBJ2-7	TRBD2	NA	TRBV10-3	TGTGCCAGCTCCACTAGCGGGAGTAACTACGAGCAGTACTTC	CASSTSGSNYEQYF
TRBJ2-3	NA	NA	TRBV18	TGTGCCAGCTCACCAATTGCGTCCGCAGATACGCAGTATTTT	CASSPIASADTQYF
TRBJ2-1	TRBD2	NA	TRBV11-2	TGTGCCAGCAGCCAGACTAGCGGGGGGGCCTCAGCTCTCAATGAGCAGTTCTTC	CASSQTSGGASALNEQFF
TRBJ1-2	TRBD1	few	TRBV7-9	TGTGCCAGCAGCTTAGTTCCGGACAGGGGTAAAGGCTACACCTTC	CASSLVPDRGKGYTF
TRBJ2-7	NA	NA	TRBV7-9	TGTGCCAGCAGCTTAGATGGGGGAACCTACGAGCAGTACTTC	CASSLDGGTYEQYF
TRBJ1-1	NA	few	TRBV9	TGTGCCAGCAGCCTAGGGGGACGGTGGAACACTGAAGCTTTCTTT	CASSLGGRWNTEAFF
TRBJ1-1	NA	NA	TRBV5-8	TGTGCCAGCAGCCGACGTTTGGCGGGGACCACTGAAGCTTTCTTT	CASSRRLAGTTEAFF
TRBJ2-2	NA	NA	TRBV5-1	TGCGCCAGCAGCGAGGGACCCCCGCGAGTCGCCGGGGAGCTGTTTTTT	CASSEGPPRVAGELFF
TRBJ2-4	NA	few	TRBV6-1	TGTGCCAGCACCCCAAGGACGGAGGCCAAAAACATTCAGTACTTC	CASTPRTEAKNIQYF
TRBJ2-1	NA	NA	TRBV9	TGTGCCAGCAGCGTAGCGGGCGGCTCCTACAATGAGCAGTTCTTC	CASSVAGGSYNEQFF
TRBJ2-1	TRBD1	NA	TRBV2	TGTGCCACCGCCCTGAGACAGGGGACTTACAATGAGCAGTTCTTC	CATALRQGTYNEQFF
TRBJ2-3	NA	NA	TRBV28	TGTGCCAGCAGTTCGCCGACTGGCACAGATACGCAGTATTTT	CASSSPTGTDTQYF
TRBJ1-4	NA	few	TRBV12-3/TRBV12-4	TGTGCCAGCGGGGACGGACGAAAACTGTTTTTT	CASGDGRKLFF
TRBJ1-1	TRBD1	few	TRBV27	TGTGCCAGCAGTTTATCGGGACAGGGGCCGAACACTGAAGCTTTCTTT	CASSLSGQGPNTEAFF
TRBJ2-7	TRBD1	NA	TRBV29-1	TGCAGCGTCCGCAGGAGGGACAGGGGGACCTACGAGCAGTACTTC	CSVRRRDRGTYEQYF
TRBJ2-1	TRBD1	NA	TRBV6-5	TGTGCCAGCAGTTCCCGGACAGGGGAAAGATACAATGAGCAGTTCTTC	CASSSRTGERYNEQFF
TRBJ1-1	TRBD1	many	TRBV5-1	TGCGCCAGCAGCCGGGACAGACGGATGGGCTCTGAAGCTTTCTTT	CASSRDRRMGSEAFF
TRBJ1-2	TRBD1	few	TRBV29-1	TGCAGCGCCAAGGGACAGGGTATTGGCTACACCTTC	CSAKGQGIGYTF
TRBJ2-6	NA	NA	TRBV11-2	TGTGCCAGCAGCTTAGTGCGGGCTGGGGCCAACGTCCTGACTTTC	CASSLVRAGANVLTF
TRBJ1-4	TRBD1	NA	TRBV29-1	TGCAGCGGGGGCCCCGACAGGGGCGAAAAACTGTTTTTT	CSGGPDRGEKLFF
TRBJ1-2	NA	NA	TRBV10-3	TGTGCCATCAGCCAACCACAGGGAAGCTACACCTTC	CAISQPQGSYTF
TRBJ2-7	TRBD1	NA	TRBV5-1	TGCGCCAGCAGCTGGGGGACAGGGAACGAGCAGTACTTC	CASSWGTGNEQYF
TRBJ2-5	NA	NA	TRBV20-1	TGCAGTACTAGAGTCGCAGGGTTATACGGGACCCAGTACTTC	CSTRVAGLYGTQYF
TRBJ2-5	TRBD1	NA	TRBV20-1	TGCAGTGCTAGAGATTTGACAGGGTTGTTCAAATCAGAGACCCAGTACTTC	CSARDLTGLFKSETQYF
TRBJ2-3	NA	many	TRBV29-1	TGCAGCGTTGAACCTAGGAGAGATACGCAGTATTTT	CSVEPRRDTQYF
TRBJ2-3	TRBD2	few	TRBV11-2	TGTGCCAGCAGCTTAGTTACTCCTAGCGGGGAAGGATTATGGACAGATACGCAGTATTTT	CASSLVTPSGEGLWTDTQYF
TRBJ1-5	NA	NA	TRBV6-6	TGTGCCAGCAGTTACTCGAGTGGTCAGCCCCAGCATTTT	CASSYSSGQPQHF
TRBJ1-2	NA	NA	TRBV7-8	TGTGCCAGCAGCTTAGTAGAGGGGGGCCCCTATGGCTACACCTTC	CASSLVEGGPYGYTF
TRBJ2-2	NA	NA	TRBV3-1	TGTGCCAGCAGCCCGCACGGCGCGAACACCGGGGAGCTGTTTTTT	CASSPHGANTGELFF
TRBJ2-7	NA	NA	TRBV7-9	TGTGCCAGCAGCGGAGTCGGCACACTGAGCTCCTACGAGCAGTACTTC	CASSGVGTLSSYEQYF
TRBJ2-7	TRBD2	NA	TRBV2	TGTGCCAGCAGTGCCGGGACTAGCGGGAGGTTCGAGCAGTACTTC	CASSAGTSGRFEQYF
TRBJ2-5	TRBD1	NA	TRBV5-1	TGCGCCAGCAGCTCCGGGACAGGGGTAGAGACCCAGTACTTC	CASSSGTGVETQYF
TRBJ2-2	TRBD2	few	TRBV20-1	TGCAGTGCTAGGACTAGCGGGAGGGTATCCGGGGAGCTGTTTTTT	CSARTSGRVSGELFF
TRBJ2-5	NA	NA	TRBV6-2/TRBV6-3	TGTGCCAGCACCCACTTAACGCTAGGAAGTTCGACCCAGTACTTC	CASTHLTLGSSTQYF